What follows are 15 T cell receptor beta chains derived from one specimen sequenced in a study of T-cell reconstitution after alpha-beta-depleted transplantation in children. Unique molecular identifiers were incorporated when the TCRbeta library was constructed. TCRdb used MiXCR to reprocess the PCR reads, holding one entry per CDR3 protein. The sample consists of hundreds of thousands of distinct CDR3 sequences, roughly 17% of them appearing once. The material was PBMCs, mostly from graft donor cells, obtained 360 days after TCRalphabeta/CD19-depleted stem cell transplant. Receptors were obtained from a male patient between 2 and 15 years old who had a stem cell transplant for acute lymphoblastic leukemia, so the T cells may come from the graft donor.

Points on this clonotype: A much larger clone lies a single base off, so this may be a read error. The chain links TRBV27 to TRBJ2-3; no clear D. Between the trimmed V and J ends, which lost 6 bases and 0 bases, there was a span of 4 bases. This CDR3 is 12 amino acids long. Per germline, CDR1 MNHEY and CDR2 SMNVEV (reference sequence). CDR3 sequence reads: CASRRSTDTQYF. DNA of the CDR3: TGTGCCAGCAGACGGAGCACAGATACGCAGTATTTT.

The chain couples TRBV12-3 or TRBV12-4 to TRBJ2-5; tentatively, D is TRBD2 (5 bases). This CDR3 has 15 amino acids. The germline V and J ends were trimmed by 3 bases and 3 bases, with 14 bases remaining between them. CDR3 sequence reads: CASSFDRRREETQYF. DNA of the CDR3: TGTGCCAGCAGTTTCGACCGAAGGCGGGAAGAGACCCAGTACTTC.

The chain employs TRBV4-3 and TRBJ1-2; D may be TRBD1 (5 bases). This CDR3 region has 15 residues. CDR1 LGHNA and CDR2 YSLEER come from the germline V gene. Trimming cost V 4 bases and J 6 bases, with 18 bases left between them. The CDR3 is CASSLARGWGDGYTF. In DNA form, the CDR3 reads TGCGCCAGCAGCCTAGCAAGGGGCTGGGGTGATGGCTACACCTTC.

This clonotype has only a few counts. V and J are TRBV28 and TRBJ1-5, with D possibly being TRBD1 (6 bases). Germline V CDR1 and CDR2: MDHEN, SYDVKM. The CDR3 consists of 15 residues. V lost 7 bases to trimming and J lost 5 bases, with 18 bases between them. The CDR3 region has the DNA TGTGCCAGCACCTCCTCGGGGGGCGCGTATCAGCCCCAGCATTTT. This gives the protein CASTSSGGAYQPQHF.

The rearrangement uses TRBV6-5 and TRBJ2-7; 10 nucleotides align to TRBD2. V was clipped by 0 bases and J by 7 bases; unmatched bases: 18. The CDR3 sequence is 19 residues long. CDR1 MNHEY and CDR2 SVGAGI come from the germline V gene. The CDR3 DNA reads TGTGCCAGCAGTTACTCGACCCCTCGCTCTAGCGGGAGATCGGGAGAGCAGTACTTC. Translated, it gives CASSYSTPRSSGRSGEQYF.

The chain couples TRBV7-8 to TRBJ2-1; TRBD2 matches 9 bases. The CDR3 spans 19 residues. Germline V lookup: CDR1 SGHVS, CDR2 FQNEAQ. V gave up 1 base and J gave up 4 bases; unmatched junction bases: 14. The CDR3 region is CASSLVGLAHSLAYNEQFF. DNA of the CDR3: TGTGCCAGCAGCTTAGTGGGACTAGCCCATAGTCTGGCATACAATGAGCAGTTCTTC.

The chain couples TRBV28 to TRBJ2-7; TRBD1 agrees at 8 bases. Germline V lookup: CDR1 MDHEN, CDR2 SYDVKM. V was clipped by 5 bases and J by 1 base; unmatched bases: 7. The CDR3 covers 15 residues. The CDR3 sequence is CASSGTGGMSYEQYF. The CDR3 region has the DNA TGTGCCAGCAGTGGGACAGGCGGGATGTCCTACGAGCAGTACTTC.

The sample holds many counts of this clonotype. V and J are TRBV12-3 or TRBV12-4 and TRBJ1-1; no firm D call. The CDR3 runs 14 residues. V lost 1 base, J lost 5 bases, and 11 bases lay in between. CDR3: CASSLGSGVTEAFF. CDR3 coding DNA: TGTGCCAGCAGTTTAGGGAGCGGGGTTACTGAAGCTTTCTTT.

V gene TRBV7-8 combines with J gene TRBJ1-5; a weak D match, TRBD1 (6 bases). Germline V gene lookup returns CDR1 SGHVS and CDR2 FQNEAQ. This CDR3 region has 15 residues. V lost 5 bases and J lost 7, with 18 bases in between. The CDR3 DNA is TGTGCCAGCAGCCTAGGAGGGGGAGCGGGACAGCCCCAGCATTTT. The encoded protein is CASSLGGGAGQPQHF. Full variable domain (outside the CDR3, taken from reference TRBV7-8 and TRBJ1-5): GAGVSQSPRYKVAKRGQDVALRCDPISGHVSLFWYQQALGQGPEFLTYFQNEAQLDKSGLPSDRFFAERPEGSVSTLKIQRTQQEDSAVYLCASSLGGGAGQPQHFGDGTRLSIL.

V is TRBV4-3 and J is TRBJ2-7; tentatively, D is TRBD1 or TRBD2 (7 bases each). The CDR3 length is 15 residues. The germline gives CDR1 LGHNA, CDR2 YSLEER. V lost 4 bases and J 3 bases, leaving 16 bases between the germline ends. The CDR3 here is CASSPRQGGFYEQYF. The CDR3 DNA reads as TGCGCCAGCAGCCCACGACAGGGAGGGTTCTACGAGCAGTACTTC.

CDR3 protein: CSARDLLGTQLLYTF. CDR3 coding DNA: TGCAGTGCTAGAGATCTCTTAGGGACCCAGCTCCTATACACCTTC. V gene TRBV20-1 combines with J gene TRBJ1-2, with D perhaps matching TRBD1 (5 bases). The CDR3 consists of 15 residues. Germline assignment: CDR1 DFQATT and CDR2 SNEGSKA (reference sequence). Trimming took 0 bases from V and 11 from J, leaving 22 bases between them.

The chain employs TRBV12-3 or TRBV12-4 and TRBJ2-3; 8 nucleotides match TRBD2. There are 15 residues in the CDR3. The V segment lost 5 bases and the J segment 4 bases; nucleotides outside the gene matches: 8. The CDR3 DNA is TGTGCCAGCAGTCGCAGCGGGAGCGGCGCAGATACGCAGTATTTT. This translates into CASSRSGSGADTQYF.

The V call is TRBV28, the J call TRBJ2-3; 9 bases are a match to TRBD1. V lost 6 bases, J lost 2 bases, and 9 bases stayed unmatched. CDR3 length: 16 amino acids. Germline values: CDR1 MDHEN, CDR2 SYDVKM. CDR3 coding DNA: TGTGCCAGCAGCTCGGACAGGGGATCGTTCACAGATACGCAGTATTTT. It specifies CASSSDRGSFTDTQYF.

This clonotype was counted only a few times. The chain carries TRBV11-2 and TRBJ2-5, with TRBD2 identical over 8 bases. CDR1 and CDR2 from the germline V gene are SGHAT and FQNNGV. The CDR3 contains 14 residues. J lost 3 bases, V lost 5 bases, and 5 bases had no gene match. CDR3: CASSPRGGKETQYF. CDR3 DNA: TGTGCCAGCAGCCCCCGGGGGGGAAAAGAGACCCAGTACTTC.

The V gene is TRBV25-1, the J gene TRBJ2-3; D possibly matches TRBD1 or TRBD2 (5 bases each). Germline CDR1 MGHDK, CDR2 SYGVNS. This CDR3 region has 20 residues. Trimming left V 7 bases short and J 5 bases short, with 34 bases between. CDR3 nucleotides: TGTGCCAGCACTAGGGACGGGGTTCTTCCCGGGTCTACCACAAGAGATACGCAGTATTTT. Amino acid sequence: CASTRDGVLPGSTTRDTQYF. Based on the CDR3 plus reference TRBV25-1 and TRBJ2-3, the full variable domain is EADIYQTPRYLVIGTGKKITLECSQTMGHDKMYWYQQDPGMELHLIHYSYGVNSTEKGDLSSESTVSRIRTEHFPLTLESARPSHTSQYLCASTRDGVLPGSTTRDTQYFGPGTRLTVL.